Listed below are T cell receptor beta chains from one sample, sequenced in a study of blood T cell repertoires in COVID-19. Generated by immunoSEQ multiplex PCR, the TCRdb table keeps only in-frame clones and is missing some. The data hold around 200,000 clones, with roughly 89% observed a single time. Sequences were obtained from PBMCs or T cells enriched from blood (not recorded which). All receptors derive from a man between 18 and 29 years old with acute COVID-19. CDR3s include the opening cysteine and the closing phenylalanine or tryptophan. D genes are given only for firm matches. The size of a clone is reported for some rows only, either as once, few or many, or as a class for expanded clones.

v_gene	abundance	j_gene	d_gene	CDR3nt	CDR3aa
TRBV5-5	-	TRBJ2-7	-	TGTGCCAGCAGCTTGGTTGGGCAGGGCCCGGGCGAGCAGTACTTC	CASSLVGQGPGEQYF
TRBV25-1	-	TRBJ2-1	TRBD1	TGTGCCAGCAGCGACGGGACAGAAGTCAATGAGCAGTTCTTC	CASSDGTEVNEQFF
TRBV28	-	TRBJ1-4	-	TGTGCCAGCAGGCGTGAAAAACTGTTTTTT	CASRREKLFF
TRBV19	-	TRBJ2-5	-	TGTGCCAGTAGTAGGGCGTACCAAGAGACCCAGTACTTC	CASSRAYQETQYF
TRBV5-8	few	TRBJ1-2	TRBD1	TGTGCCAGCAGCGCGACAGGGTGGGACTATGGCTACACCTTC	CASSATGWDYGYTF
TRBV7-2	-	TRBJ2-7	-	TGTGCCAGCAGCCTAGTCGAGGGAATCCACGAGCAGTACTTC	CASSLVEGIHEQYF
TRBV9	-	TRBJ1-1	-	TGTGCCAGCAGCGTGACACTAGCGAACACTGAAGCTTTCTTT	CASSVTLANTEAFF
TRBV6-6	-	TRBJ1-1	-	TGTGCCAGCAGTCTTGGAGTAGCTTTCTTT	CASSLGVAFF
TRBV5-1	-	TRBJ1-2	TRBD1	TGCGCCAGCAGCTTGGCCGGATCACAGGGGCCGAACGGCTACACCTTC	CASSLAGSQGPNGYTF
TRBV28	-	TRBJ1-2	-	TGTGCCAGCAGTTCCTCTAACTATGGCTACACCTTC	CASSSSNYGYTF
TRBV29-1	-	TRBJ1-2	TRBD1	TGCAGCGCTGACAGGGGTAACTATGGCTACACCTTC	CSADRGNYGYTF
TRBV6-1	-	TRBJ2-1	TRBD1	TGTGCCAGCAGTGAACCGGGGATAGGGGGCGATGAGCAGTTCTTC	CASSEPGIGGDEQFF
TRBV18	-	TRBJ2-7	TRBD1	TGTGCCAGCACCACCGGGACAGAGAAAAGCCGGGACCCCTACGAGCAGTACTTC	CASTTGTEKSRDPYEQYF
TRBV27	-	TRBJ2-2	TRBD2	TGTGCCAGCAGAAGTAGCGGGAGGTCTTCCGGGGAGCTGTTTTTT	CASRSSGRSSGELFF
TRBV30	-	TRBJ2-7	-	TGTGCCTGGAGTGTCGCTGGGCGACCGTCCTACGAGCAGTACTTC	CAWSVAGRPSYEQYF
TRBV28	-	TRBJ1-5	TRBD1	TGTGCCAGCAGGGCGACAGGGTTTGATCAGCCCCAGCATTTT	CASRATGFDQPQHF
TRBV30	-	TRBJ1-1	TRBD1	TGTGCCCCTTGGACAGGCCGGATCTGGTACGCTGAAGCTTTCTTT	CAPWTGRIWYAEAFF
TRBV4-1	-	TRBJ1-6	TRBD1	TGCGCCAGCAGTAAGGGACAGGGGGCATACTCACCCCTCCACTTT	CASSKGQGAYSPLHF
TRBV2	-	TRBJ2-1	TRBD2	TGTGCCAGCAGTGATGGGACTAGCTCCTACAATGAGCAGTTCTTC	CASSDGTSSYNEQFF
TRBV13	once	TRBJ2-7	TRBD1	TGTGCCAGCAGCACGGGGACAGAGCCCGAGCAGTACTTC	CASSTGTEPEQYF
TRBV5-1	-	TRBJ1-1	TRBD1	TGCGCCAGCAGCTTGGGACAGGGAGAAGCTTTCTTT	CASSLGQGEAFF
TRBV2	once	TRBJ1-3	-	TGTGCCAGCAGTGACGCCCAGGGCTCTGGAAACACCATATATTTT	CASSDAQGSGNTIYF
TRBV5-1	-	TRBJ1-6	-	TGCGCCAGCAGCTCCTCGGGACACCTTAATTCACCCCTCCACTTT	CASSSSGHLNSPLHF
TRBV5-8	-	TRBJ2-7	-	TGTGCCAGCAGCTTGATTGGGAGATACGAGCAGTACTTC	CASSLIGRYEQYF
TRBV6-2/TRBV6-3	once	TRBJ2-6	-	TGTGCCAGCAGTTACTTAACAGACTCTGGGGCCAACGTCCTGACTTTC	CASSYLTDSGANVLTF
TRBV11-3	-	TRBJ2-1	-	TGTGCCAGCAGCTCCCGGTACAATGAGCAGTTCTTC	CASSSRYNEQFF
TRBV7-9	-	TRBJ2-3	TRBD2	TGTGCCAGCAGCGGCCCGGGACTAGCGGGCACAGATACGCAGTATTTT	CASSGPGLAGTDTQYF
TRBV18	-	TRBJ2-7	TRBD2	TGTGCCAGCTCACCGGGAACTAGCGGGAGTTACGAGCAGTACTTC	CASSPGTSGSYEQYF